This T cell receptor beta chain originates from a study of cytomegalovirus exposure and HLA in healthy donors. About the study: Of approximately 400 genotyped donors, around 76% clustered with self-reported Caucasian donors. General observations from the study: Common viral pathogens were later found to be apparently linked to several of the most significant clusters.

This CDR3 has 17 residues. V was pared by 0 bases and J by 5 bases, with 17 bases between. The germline V gene has CDR1 LGHNA and CDR2 YSLEER. Only a few counts were recorded for this clone. Antigen unknown. The PCR made use of 60 Vbeta and 13 Jbeta primers. Using immunoSEQ multiplex PCR, the repertoire was profiled, and TCRdb retains in-frame clones only, with some absent. The profile shows over 50,000 clones, 77% of them singletons. This chain links TRBV4-3 with TRBJ1-5; D is uncertain. The sequenced material came from PBMCs. This clonotype was obtained from a female donor in good health and CMV-seronegative. CDR3 in amino acids: CASSQEFAMAVHQPQHF. The CDR3 nucleotides read TGCGCCAGCAGCCAAGAATTTGCAATGGCAGTCCATCAGCCCCAGCATTTT.